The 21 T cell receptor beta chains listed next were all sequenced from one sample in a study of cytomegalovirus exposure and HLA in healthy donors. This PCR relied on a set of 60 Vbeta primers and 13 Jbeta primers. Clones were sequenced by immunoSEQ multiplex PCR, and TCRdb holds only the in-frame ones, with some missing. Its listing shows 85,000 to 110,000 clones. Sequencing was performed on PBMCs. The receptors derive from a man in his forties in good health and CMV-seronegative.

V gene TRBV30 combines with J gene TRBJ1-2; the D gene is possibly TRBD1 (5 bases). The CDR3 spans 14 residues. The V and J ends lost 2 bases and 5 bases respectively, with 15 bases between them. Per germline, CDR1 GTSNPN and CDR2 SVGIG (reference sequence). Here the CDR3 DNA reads TGTGCCTGGAGTACAGGCTTCGAAGGGTATGGCTACACCTTC. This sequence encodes CAWSTGFEGYGYTF.

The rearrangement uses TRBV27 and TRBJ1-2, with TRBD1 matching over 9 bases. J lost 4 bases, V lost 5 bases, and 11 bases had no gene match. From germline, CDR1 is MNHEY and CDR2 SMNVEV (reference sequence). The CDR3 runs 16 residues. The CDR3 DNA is TGTGCCAGCAGTACTCTATCGGACAGGGGAACCTATGGCTACACCTTC. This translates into CASSTLSDRGTYGYTF.

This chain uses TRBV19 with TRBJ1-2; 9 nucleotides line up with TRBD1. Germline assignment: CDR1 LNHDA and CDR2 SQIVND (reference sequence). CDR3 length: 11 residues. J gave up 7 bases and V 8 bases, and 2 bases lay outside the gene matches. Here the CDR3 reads CASGTGSGYTF. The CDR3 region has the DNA TGTGCCAGTGGGACAGGGAGTGGCTACACCTTC.

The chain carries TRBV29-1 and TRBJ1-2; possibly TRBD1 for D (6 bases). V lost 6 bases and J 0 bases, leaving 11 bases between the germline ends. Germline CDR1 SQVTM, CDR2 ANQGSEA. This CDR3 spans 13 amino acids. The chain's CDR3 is CSVGTHANYGYTF. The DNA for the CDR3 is TGCAGCGTAGGGACACATGCTAACTATGGCTACACCTTC.

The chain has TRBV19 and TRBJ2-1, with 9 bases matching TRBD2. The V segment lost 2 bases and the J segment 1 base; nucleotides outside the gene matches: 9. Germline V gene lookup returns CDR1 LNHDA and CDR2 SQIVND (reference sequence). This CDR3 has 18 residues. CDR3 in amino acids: CASSITLAGFPSYNEQFF. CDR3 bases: TGTGCCAGTAGTATAACACTAGCGGGTTTCCCTTCCTACAATGAGCAGTTCTTC. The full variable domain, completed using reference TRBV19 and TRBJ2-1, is DGGITQSPKYLFRKEGQNVTLSCEQNLNHDAMYWYRQDPGQGLRLIYYSQIVNDFQKGDIAEGYSVSREKKESFPLTVTSAQKNPTAFYLCASSITLAGFPSYNEQFFGPGTRLTVL.

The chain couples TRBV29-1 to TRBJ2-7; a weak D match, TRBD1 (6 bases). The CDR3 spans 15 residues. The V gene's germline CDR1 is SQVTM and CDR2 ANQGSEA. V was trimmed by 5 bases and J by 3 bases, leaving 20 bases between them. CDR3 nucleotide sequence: TGCAGCGTTCGTCTGGGGCGGCAGGGGAACTACGAGCAGTACTTC. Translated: CSVRLGRQGNYEQYF.

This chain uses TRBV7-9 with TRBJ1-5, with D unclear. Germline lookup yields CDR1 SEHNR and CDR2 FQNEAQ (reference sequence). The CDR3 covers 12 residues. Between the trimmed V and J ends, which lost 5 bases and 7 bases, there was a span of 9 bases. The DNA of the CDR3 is TGTGCCAGCAGCCCTGGAGGACAGCCCCAGCATTTT. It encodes CASSPGGQPQHF.

The DNA of the CDR3 is TGTGCCAGCAGGCCTCCGGGACTAAATACAATGGAGCAGTTCTTC. It is translated as CASRPPGLNTMEQFF. The genes are TRBV7-2 and TRBJ2-1, with TRBD2 identical over 7 bases. CDR1 is SGHTA, CDR2 FQGNSA, per germline. V shed 6 bases, J shed 10 bases, and the junction held 15 bases outside the gene matches. There are 15 residues in the CDR3.

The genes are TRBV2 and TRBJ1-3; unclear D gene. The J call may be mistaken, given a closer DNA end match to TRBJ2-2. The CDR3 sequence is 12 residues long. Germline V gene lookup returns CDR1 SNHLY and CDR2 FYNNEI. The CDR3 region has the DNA TGTGCCAGCAGTGAGGGCCCCGGGGAGCTGTTTTTT. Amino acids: CASSEGPGELFF.

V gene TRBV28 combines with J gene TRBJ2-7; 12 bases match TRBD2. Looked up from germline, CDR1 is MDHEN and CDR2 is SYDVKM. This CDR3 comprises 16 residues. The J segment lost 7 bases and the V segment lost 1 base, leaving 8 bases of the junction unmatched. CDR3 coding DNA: TGTGCCAGCAGTTTATCCACGACTAGCGGGAGCTGGGAGCAGTACTTC. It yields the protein CASSLSTTSGSWEQYF.

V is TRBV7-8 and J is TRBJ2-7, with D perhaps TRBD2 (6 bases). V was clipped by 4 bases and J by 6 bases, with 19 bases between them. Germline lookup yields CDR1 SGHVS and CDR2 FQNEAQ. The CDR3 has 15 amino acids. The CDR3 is CASSSSPGSSGEQYF. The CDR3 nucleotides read TGTGCCAGCAGCTCGTCTCCCGGGAGTTCAGGCGAGCAGTACTTC.

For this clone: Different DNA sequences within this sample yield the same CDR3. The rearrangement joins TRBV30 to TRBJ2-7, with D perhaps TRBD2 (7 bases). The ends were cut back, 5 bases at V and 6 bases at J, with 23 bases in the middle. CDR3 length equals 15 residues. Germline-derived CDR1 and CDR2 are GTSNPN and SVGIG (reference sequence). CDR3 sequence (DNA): TGTGCCTGGGTGGGACAAGACTTGGGAGGGAGCGAGCAGTACTTC. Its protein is CAWVGQDLGGSEQYF.

The CDR3 DNA reads TGTGCCAGCAGCTTAGTGACAGGGAGGAACACTGAAGCTTTCTTT. Translating gives CASSLVTGRNTEAFF. The chain joins TRBV7-9 to TRBJ1-1; 7 bases map to TRBD1. J lost 1 base, V lost 1 base, and 3 bases had no gene match. The CDR3 length is 15 residues. Germline assignment: CDR1 SEHNR and CDR2 FQNEAQ (reference sequence).

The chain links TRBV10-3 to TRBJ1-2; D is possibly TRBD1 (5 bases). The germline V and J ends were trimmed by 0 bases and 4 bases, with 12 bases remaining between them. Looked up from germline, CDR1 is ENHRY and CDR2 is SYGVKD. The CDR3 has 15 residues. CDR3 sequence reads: CAISESTVGPYGYTF. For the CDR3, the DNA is TGTGCCATCAGTGAGTCGACGGTGGGGCCCTATGGCTACACCTTC.

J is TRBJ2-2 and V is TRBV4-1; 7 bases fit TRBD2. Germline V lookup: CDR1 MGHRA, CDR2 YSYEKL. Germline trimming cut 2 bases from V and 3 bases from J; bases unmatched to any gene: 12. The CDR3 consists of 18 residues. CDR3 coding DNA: TGCGCCAGCAGCCAAAGGCAAGGCGGGAGTTCATACACCGGGGAGCTGTTTTTT. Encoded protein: CASSQRQGGSSYTGELFF.

CDR3 loop: CASSDRPTGLGHEQYF. The CDR3 nucleotides read TGTGCCAGCAGTGACAGGCCCACGGGACTAGGCCACGAGCAGTACTTC. This chain connects TRBV2 to TRBJ2-7; 8 positions match TRBD2. The CDR3 has 16 amino acids. Germline V lookup: CDR1 SNHLY, CDR2 FYNNEI. Trimming removed 3 bases from V and 5 bases from J; junction bases left unmatched: 12. Drawing the rest from reference TRBV2 and TRBJ2-7, the complete variable domain is EPEVTQTPSHQVTQMGQEVILRCVPISNHLYFYWYRQILGQKVEFLVSFYNNEISEKSEIFDDQFSVERPDGSNFTLKIRSTKLEDSAMYFCASSDRPTGLGHEQYFGPGTRLTVT.

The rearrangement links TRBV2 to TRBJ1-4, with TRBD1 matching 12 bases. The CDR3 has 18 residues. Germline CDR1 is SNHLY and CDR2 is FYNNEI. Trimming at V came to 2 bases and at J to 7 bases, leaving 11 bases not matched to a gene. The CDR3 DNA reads TGTGCCAGCAGTGAAACCGGGACAGGGGGCGCGGGGGGTGAAAAACTGTTTTTT. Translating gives CASSETGTGGAGGEKLFF.

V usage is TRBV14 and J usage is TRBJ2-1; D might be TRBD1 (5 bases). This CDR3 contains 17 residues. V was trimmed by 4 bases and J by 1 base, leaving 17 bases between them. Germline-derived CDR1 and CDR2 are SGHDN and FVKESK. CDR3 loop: CASSPNPTDQSYNEQFF. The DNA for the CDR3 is TGTGCCAGCAGCCCCAACCCGACAGACCAATCCTACAATGAGCAGTTCTTC.

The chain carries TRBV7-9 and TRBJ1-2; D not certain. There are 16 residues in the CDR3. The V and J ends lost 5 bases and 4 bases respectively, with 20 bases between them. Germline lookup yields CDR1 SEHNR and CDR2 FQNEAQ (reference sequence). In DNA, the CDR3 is TGTGCCAGCAGCCCCGAGTCCGGGTGGTATAGCTATGGCTACACCTTC. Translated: CASSPESGWYSYGYTF.

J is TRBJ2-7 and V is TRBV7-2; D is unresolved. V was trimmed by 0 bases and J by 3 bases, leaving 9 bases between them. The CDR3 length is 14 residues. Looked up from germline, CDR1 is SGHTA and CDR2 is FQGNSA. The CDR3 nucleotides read TGTGCCAGCAGCTTAGCGGAGCATAGCTACGAGCAGTACTTC. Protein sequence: CASSLAEHSYEQYF.

CDR3 DNA: TGTGCCAGCAGTTCCCAGTACAATCCCACAGATACGCAGTATTTT. Translated: CASSSQYNPTDTQYF. V is TRBV27 and J is TRBJ2-3; D ambiguous. The CDR3 runs to 15 residues. The V end lost 4 bases, the J end lost 2 bases, and 13 bases lay between the germline ends. Germline CDR1 is MNHEY and CDR2 is SMNVEV (reference sequence).